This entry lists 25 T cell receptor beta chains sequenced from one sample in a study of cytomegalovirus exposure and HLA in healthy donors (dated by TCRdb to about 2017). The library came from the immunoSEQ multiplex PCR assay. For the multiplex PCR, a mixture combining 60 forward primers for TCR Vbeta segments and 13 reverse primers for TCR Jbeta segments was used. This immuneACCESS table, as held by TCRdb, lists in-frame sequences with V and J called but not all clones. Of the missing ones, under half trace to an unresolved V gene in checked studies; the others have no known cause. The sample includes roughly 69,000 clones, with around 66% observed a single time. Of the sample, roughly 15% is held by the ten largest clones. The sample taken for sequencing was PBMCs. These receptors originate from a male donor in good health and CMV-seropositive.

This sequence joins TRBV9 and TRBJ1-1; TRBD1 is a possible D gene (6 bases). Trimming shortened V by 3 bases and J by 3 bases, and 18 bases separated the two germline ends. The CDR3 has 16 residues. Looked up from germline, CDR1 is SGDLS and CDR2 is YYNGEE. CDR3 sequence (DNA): TGTGCCAGCAGCGAGGGCGGGGGGGGCCGGGACACTGAAGCTTTCTTT. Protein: CASSEGGGGRDTEAFF.

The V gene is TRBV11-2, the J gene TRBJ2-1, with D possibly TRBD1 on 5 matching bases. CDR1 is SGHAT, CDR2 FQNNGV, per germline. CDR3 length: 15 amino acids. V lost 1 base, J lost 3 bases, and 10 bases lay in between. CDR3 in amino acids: CASSLGGTGYNEQFF. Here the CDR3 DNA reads TGTGCCAGCAGCTTAGGGGGCACAGGCTACAATGAGCAGTTCTTC.

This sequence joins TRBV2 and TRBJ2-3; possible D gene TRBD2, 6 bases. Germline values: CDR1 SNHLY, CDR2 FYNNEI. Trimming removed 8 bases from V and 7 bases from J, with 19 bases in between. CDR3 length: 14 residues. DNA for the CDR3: TGTGCCAGCCTCAGGTCTTTAGCGGAAAATACGCAGTATTTT. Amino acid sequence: CASLRSLAENTQYF.

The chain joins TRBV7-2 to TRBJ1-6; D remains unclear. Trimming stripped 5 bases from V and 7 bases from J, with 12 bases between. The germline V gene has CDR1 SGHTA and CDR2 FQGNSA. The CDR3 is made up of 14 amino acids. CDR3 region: CASSLPTGNSPLHF. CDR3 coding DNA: TGTGCCAGCAGCCTCCCGACGGGGAATTCACCCCTCCACTTT. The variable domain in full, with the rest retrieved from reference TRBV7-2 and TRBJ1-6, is GAGVSQSPSNKVTEKGKDVELRCDPISGHTALYWYRQSLGQGLEFLIYFQGNSAPDKSGLPSDRFSAERTGGSVSTLTIQRTQQEDSAVYLCASSLPTGNSPLHFGNGTRLTVT.

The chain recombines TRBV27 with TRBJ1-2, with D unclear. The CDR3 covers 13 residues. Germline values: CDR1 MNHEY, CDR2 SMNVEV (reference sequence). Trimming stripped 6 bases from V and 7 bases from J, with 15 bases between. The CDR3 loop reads CASSLPGFFGYTF. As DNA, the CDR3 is TGTGCCAGCAGCCTTCCGGGGTTCTTTGGCTACACCTTC.

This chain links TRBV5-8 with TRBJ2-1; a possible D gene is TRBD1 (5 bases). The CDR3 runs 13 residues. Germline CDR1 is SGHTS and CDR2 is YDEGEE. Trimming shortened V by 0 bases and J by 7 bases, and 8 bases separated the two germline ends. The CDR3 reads CASSLDRLNEQFF. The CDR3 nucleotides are TGTGCCAGCAGCTTGGACAGGCTAAATGAGCAGTTCTTC.

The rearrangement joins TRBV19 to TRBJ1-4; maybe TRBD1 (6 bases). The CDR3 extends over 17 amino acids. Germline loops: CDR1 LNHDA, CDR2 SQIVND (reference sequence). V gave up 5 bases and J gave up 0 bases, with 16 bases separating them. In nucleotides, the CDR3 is TGTGCCAGTAGTTGGAGGACAGCGAGAGCAACTAATGAAAAACTGTTTTTT. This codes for CASSWRTARATNEKLFF.

The DNA of the CDR3 is TGTGCCAGCAGTGAAGTTCGGGGGGCCGGAGGCTACACCTTC. This translates into CASSEVRGAGGYTF. The J gene is TRBJ1-2, the V gene TRBV6-1; perhaps TRBD1 as D (6 bases). The CDR3 contains 14 residues. Germline CDR1 is MNHNS and CDR2 is SASEGT. V gave up 1 base and J gave up 8 bases, with 14 bases separating them.

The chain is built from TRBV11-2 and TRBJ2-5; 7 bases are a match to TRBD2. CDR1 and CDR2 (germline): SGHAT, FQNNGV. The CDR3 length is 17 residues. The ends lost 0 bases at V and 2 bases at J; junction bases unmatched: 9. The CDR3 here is CASSLDQQQAGQETQYF. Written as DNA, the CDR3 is TGTGCCAGCAGCTTAGATCAGCAACAAGCGGGGCAAGAGACCCAGTACTTC.

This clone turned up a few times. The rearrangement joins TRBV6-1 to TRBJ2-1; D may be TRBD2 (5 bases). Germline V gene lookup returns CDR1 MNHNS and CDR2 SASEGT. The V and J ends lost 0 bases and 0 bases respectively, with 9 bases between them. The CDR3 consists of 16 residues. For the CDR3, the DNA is TGTGCCAGCAGTGAAGCTAGAGGGAACTCCTACAATGAGCAGTTCTTC. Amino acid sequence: CASSEARGNSYNEQFF.

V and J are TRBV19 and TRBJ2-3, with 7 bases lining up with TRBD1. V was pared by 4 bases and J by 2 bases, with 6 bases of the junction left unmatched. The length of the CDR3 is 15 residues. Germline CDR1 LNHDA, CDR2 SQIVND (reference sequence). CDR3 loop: CASSRGTDTTDTQYF. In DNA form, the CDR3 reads TGTGCCAGTAGTAGGGGGACAGACACCACAGATACGCAGTATTTT.

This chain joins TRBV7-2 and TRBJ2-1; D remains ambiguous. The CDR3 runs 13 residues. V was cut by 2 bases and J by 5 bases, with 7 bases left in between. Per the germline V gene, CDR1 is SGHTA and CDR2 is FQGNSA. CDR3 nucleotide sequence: TGTGCCAGCAGCTTATTCAGGCACAATGAGCAGTTCTTC. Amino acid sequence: CASSLFRHNEQFF.

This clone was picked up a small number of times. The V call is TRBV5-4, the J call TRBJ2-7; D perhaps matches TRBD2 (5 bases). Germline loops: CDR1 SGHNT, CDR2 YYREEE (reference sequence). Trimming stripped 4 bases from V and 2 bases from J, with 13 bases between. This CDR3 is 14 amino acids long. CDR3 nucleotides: TGTGCCAGCAGCCCGGAGGCCAGGACCTACGAGCAGTACTTC. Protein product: CASSPEARTYEQYF.

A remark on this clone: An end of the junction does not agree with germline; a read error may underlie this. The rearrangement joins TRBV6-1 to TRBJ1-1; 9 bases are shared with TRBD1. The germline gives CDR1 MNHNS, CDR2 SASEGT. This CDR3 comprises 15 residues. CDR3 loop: CASREGTGWNTEAFF. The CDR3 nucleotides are TGTGCCAGCAGGGAAGGGACAGGGTGGAACACTGAAGCTTTCTTT.

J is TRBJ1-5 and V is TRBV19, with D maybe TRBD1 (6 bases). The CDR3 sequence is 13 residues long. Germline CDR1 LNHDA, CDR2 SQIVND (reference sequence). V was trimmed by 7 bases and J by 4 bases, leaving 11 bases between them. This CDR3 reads CASNPGENQPQHF. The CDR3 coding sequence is TGTGCCAGTAACCCAGGGGAGAATCAGCCCCAGCATTTT. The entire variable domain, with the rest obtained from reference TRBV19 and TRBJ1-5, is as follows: DGGITQSPKYLFRKEGQNVTLSCEQNLNHDAMYWYRQDPGQGLRLIYYSQIVNDFQKGDIAEGYSVSREKKESFPLTVTSAQKNPTAFYLCASNPGENQPQHFGDGTRLSIL.

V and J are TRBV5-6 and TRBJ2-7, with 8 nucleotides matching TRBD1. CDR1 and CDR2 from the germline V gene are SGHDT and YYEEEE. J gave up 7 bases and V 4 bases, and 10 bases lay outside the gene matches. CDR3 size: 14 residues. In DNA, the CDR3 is TGTGCCAGCAGCCTCGGACAGGGCAGAGAAGAGCAGTACTTC. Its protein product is CASSLGQGREEQYF.

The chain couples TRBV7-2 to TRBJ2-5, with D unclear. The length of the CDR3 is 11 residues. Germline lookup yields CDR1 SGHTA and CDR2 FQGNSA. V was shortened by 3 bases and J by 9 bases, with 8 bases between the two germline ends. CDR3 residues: CASSFNLAQYF. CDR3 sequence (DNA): TGTGCCAGCAGCTTCAACTTGGCCCAGTACTTC.

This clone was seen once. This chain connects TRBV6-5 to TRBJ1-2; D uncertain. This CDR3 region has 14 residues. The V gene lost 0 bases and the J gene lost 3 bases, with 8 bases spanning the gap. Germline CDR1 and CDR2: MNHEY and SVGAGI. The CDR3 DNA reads TGTGCCAGCAGTTACTCTGGGAGCCACTATGGCTACACCTTC. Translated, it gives CASSYSGSHYGYTF.

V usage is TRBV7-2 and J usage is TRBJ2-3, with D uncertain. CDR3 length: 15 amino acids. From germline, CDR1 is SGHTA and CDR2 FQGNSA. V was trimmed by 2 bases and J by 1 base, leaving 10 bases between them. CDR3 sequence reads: CASSLMSYGTDTQYF. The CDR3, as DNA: TGTGCCAGCAGCTTAATGAGTTATGGCACAGATACGCAGTATTTT.

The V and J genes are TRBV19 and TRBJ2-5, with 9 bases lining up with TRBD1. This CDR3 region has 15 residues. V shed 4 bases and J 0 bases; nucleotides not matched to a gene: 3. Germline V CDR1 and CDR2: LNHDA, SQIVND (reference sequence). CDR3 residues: CASSTGTGYQETQYF. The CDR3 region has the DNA TGTGCCAGTAGTACCGGGACAGGGTACCAAGAGACCCAGTACTTC.

CDR3 nucleotides: TGTGCCAGCAGCGTAGGGCGGGGTCTAGCGGGAGAGGGGGCCTACAATGAGCAGTTCTTC. Protein sequence: CASSVGRGLAGEGAYNEQFF. V is TRBV9 and J is TRBJ2-1; 10 nucleotides align to TRBD2. This CDR3 has 20 residues. Germline V CDR1 and CDR2: SGDLS, YYNGEE. V shed 0 bases, J shed 2 bases, and the junction held 14 bases outside the gene matches.

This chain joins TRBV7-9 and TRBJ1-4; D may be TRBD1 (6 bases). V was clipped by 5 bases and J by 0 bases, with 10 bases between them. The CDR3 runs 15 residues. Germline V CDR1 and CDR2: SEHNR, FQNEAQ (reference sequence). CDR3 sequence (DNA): TGTGCCAGCAGCCCCCGGACAGCAACTAATGAAAAACTGTTTTTT. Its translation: CASSPRTATNEKLFF.

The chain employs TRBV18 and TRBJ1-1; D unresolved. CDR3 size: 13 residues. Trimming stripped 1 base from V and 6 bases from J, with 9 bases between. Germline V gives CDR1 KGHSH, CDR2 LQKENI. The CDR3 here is CASSPREGPEAFF. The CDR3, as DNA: TGTGCCAGCTCACCACGAGAGGGCCCTGAAGCTTTCTTT.

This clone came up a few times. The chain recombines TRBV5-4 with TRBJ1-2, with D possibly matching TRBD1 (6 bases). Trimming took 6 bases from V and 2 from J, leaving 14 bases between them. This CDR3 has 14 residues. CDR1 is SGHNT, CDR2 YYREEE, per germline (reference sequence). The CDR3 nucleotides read TGTGCCAGCACCCTGGGGGCAGAAAACTATGGCTACACCTTC. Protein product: CASTLGAENYGYTF.

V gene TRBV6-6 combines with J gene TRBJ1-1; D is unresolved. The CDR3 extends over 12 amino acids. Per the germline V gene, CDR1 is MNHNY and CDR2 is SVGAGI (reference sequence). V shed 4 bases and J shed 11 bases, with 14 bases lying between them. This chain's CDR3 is CASSSQYPQAFF. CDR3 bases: TGTGCCAGCAGTTCACAATACCCACAGGCTTTCTTT.